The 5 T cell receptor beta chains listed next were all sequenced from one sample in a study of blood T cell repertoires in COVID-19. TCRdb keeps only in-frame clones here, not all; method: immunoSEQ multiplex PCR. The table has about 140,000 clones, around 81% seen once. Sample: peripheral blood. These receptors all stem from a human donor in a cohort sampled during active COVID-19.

The CDR3 DNA follows: TGTGCCAGCAGCTTATCTCCGGGAGCCACAAAAGCTTTCTTT. It codes for CASSLSPGATKAFF. The chain uses TRBV7-2 and TRBJ1-1; D not resolved. With 2 bases removed from V and 9 bases from J, the gap between germline ends came to 16 bases. The CDR3 contains 14 residues. CDR1 SGHTA and CDR2 FQGNSA come from the germline V gene.

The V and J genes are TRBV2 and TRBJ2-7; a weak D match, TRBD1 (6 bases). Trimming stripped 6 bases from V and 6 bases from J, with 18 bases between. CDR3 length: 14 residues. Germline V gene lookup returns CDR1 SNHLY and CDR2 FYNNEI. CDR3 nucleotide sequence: TGTGCCAGCAGGGAATGGGGGCAGGGTTCCGAGCAGTACTTC. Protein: CASREWGQGSEQYF.

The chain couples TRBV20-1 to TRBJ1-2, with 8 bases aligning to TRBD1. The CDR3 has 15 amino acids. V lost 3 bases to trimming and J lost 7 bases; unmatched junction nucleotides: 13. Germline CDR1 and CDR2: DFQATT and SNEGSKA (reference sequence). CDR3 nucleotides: TGCAGTGCTAGTGCCCTTCAACAGGGGACAGGTGGCTACACCTTC. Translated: CSASALQQGTGGYTF.

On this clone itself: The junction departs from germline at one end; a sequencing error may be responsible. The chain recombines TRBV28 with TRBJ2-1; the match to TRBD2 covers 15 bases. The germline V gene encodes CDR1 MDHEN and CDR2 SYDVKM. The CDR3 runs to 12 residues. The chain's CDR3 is CASGLAGGPGVF. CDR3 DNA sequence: TGTGCCAGCGGACTAGCGGGAGGGCCGGGAGTCTTC.

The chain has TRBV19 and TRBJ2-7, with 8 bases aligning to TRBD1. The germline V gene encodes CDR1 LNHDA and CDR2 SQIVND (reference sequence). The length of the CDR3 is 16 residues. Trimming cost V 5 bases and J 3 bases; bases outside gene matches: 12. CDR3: CASSLLGRGPNYEQYF. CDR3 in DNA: TGTGCCAGTAGTCTTTTAGGCAGGGGGCCTAACTACGAGCAGTACTTC.